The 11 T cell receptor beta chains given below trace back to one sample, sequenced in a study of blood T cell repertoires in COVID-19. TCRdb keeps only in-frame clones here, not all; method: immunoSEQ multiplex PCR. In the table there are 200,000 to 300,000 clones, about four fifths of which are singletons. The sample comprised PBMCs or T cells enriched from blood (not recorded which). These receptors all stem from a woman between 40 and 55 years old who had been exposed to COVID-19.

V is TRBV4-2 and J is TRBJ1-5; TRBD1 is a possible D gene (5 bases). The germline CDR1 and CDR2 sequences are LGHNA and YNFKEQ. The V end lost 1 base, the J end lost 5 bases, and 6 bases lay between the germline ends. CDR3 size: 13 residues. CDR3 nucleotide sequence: TGTGCCAGCAGCCAAGGGGGGGATCAGCCCCAGCATTTT. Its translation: CASSQGGDQPQHF.

CDR3 region: CASSEDRAGNTIYF. Here the CDR3 DNA reads TGTGCCAGCAGTGAGGACAGGGCTGGAAACACCATATATTTT. The chain employs TRBV6-1 and TRBJ1-3; 8 bases map to TRBD1. This CDR3 comprises 14 residues. The ends lost 3 bases at V and 2 bases at J; junction bases unmatched: 0. Germline V gene lookup returns CDR1 MNHNS and CDR2 SASEGT.

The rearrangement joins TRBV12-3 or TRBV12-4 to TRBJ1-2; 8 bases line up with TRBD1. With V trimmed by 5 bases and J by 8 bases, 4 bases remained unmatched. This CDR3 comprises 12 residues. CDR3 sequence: CASSQGARGYTF. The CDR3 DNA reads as TGTGCCAGCAGTCAGGGGGCCCGGGGCTACACCTTC.

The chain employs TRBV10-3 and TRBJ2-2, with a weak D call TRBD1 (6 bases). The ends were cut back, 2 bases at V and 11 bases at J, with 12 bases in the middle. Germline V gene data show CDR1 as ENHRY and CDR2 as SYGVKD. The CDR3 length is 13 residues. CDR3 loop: CAISEPTGSELFF. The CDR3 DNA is TGTGCCATCAGTGAGCCTACAGGGTCCGAGCTGTTTTTT.

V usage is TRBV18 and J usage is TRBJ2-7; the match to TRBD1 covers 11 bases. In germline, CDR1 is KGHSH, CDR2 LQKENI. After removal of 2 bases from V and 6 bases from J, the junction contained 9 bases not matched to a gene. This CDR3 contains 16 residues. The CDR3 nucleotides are TGTGCCAGCTCACCAGGGTTATCCGGGACAGGGGGCGAGCAGTACTTC. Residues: CASSPGLSGTGGEQYF.

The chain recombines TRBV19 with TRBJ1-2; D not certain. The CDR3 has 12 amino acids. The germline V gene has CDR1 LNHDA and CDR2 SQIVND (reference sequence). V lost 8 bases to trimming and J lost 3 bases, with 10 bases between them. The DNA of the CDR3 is TGTGCCAGTGCTCTCGGGGACTATGGCTACACCTTC. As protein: CASALGDYGYTF.

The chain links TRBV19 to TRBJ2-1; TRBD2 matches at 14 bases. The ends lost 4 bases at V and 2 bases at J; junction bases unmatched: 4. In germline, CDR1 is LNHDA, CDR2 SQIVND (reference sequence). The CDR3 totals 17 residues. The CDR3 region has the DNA TGTGCCAGTAGTACCGGACTAGCGGGGGGTGCCTACAATGAGCAGTTCTTC. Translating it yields CASSTGLAGGAYNEQFF.

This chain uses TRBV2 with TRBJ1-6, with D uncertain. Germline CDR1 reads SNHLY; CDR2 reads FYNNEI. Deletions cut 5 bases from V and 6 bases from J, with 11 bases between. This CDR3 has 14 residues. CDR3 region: CASSLTETNSPLHF. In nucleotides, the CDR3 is TGTGCCAGCAGTCTGACGGAGACTAATTCACCCCTCCACTTT. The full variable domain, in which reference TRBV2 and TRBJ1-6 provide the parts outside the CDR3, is EPEVTQTPSHQVTQMGQEVILRCVPISNHLYFYWYRQILGQKVEFLVSFYNNEISEKSEIFDDQFSVERPDGSNFTLKIRSTKLEDSAMYFCASSLTETNSPLHFGNGTRLTVT.

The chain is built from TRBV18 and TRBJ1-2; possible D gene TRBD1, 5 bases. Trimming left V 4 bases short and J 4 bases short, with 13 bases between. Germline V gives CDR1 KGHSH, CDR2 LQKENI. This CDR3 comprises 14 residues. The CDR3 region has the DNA TGTGCCAGCTCACTCGACCGGGGGGGCTATGGCTACACCTTC. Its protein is CASSLDRGGYGYTF.

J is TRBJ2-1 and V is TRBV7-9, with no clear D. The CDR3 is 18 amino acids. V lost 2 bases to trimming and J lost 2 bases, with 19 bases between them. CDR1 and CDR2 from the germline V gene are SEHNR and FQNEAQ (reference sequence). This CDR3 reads CASSLTYSILFTYNEQFF. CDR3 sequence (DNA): TGTGCCAGCAGCTTAACCTATAGCATCCTTTTTACCTACAATGAGCAGTTCTTC.

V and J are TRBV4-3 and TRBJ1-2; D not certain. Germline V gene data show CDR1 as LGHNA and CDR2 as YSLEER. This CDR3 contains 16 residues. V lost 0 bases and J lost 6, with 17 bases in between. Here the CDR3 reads CASSQDLGRLVDGYTF. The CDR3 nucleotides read TGCGCCAGCAGCCAAGATCTGGGCAGGTTGGTTGATGGCTACACCTTC.